This TCR beta chain was retrieved from a study of siplizumab effects on memory and regulatory T cells. Study outcomes and limitations: Proliferating siplizumab-cultured Tregs lacked confirmed suppressive function. Naive-or-memory phenotypes were unassignable for roughly 75-96% of proliferating CD4+ or CD8+ clones. A minor share of alloreactive clones matched unstimulated subsets.

This clone was observed a single time. Its antigen is unidentified. CDR1 and CDR2 (germline): ENHRY, SYGVKD. With 10 bases removed from V and 4 bases from J, the gap between germline ends came to 26 bases. The CDR3 has 17 amino acids. Here immunoSEQ multiplex PCR was the method, and the copy in TCRdb shows in-frame clones only, minus some. This sample carries some 70,000 clones, 80% to 90% of them seen once, and the ten largest clones take more than 1.5%. This receptor was identified in a human donor in good health. The chain uses TRBV10-3 and TRBJ1-5; possible D gene TRBD1, 5 bases. The material sequenced was Tregs sorted from blood. The CDR3 loop reads CATSEGTGKRENQPQHF. Here the CDR3 DNA reads TGTGCCACCTCGGAGGGGACGGGAAAAAGGGAAAATCAGCCCCAGCATTTT.